What follows are 4 T cell receptor beta chains derived from one specimen sequenced in a study of blood T cell repertoires in COVID-19. Produced via immunoSEQ multiplex PCR; TCRdb's table is partial and in-frame only. The sample carries 250,000 to 300,000 clones, roughly 90% recorded once. Sequences were obtained from peripheral blood. These receptors originate from a woman aged 45-59 years who had recovered from COVID-19.

The V call is TRBV6-5, the J call TRBJ2-1; D gene uncertain. Germline CDR1 and CDR2: MNHEY and SVGAGI. Trimming left V 2 bases short and J 4 bases short, with 12 bases between. CDR3 length equals 15 residues. The CDR3 DNA reads as TGTGCCAGCAGTTACGGCGCGGTTGTTTACAATGAGCAGTTCTTC. This encodes CASSYGAVVYNEQFF.

The rearrangement links TRBV19 to TRBJ1-1, with a possible D match to TRBD1 (5 bases). The germline CDR1 and CDR2 sequences are LNHDA and SQIVND (reference sequence). V lost 9 bases and J 0 bases, leaving 17 bases between the germline ends. The CDR3 is made up of 15 amino acids. CDR3 amino acids: CASLALWGVNTEAFF. CDR3 in DNA: TGTGCCAGCCTAGCTCTGTGGGGGGTGAACACTGAAGCTTTCTTT.

The J gene is TRBJ2-1, the V gene TRBV24-1; TRBD2 matches at 12 bases. Germline CDR1 is KGHDR and CDR2 is SFDVKD. The junction had 7 bases not matched to a gene; V was cut back by 5 bases and J by 9 bases. This CDR3 is built from 15 residues. This CDR3 reads CATSGLAGVEIEQFF. In nucleotides, the CDR3 is TGTGCCACCAGTGGACTAGCGGGAGTGGAGATTGAGCAGTTCTTC.

V gene TRBV7-9 combines with J gene TRBJ2-7; TRBD2 agrees at 12 bases. This CDR3 contains 14 residues. Germline loops: CDR1 SEHNR, CDR2 FQNEAQ (reference sequence). V lost 4 bases, J lost 4 bases, and 2 bases stayed unmatched. This CDR3 is CASSWTSGEYEQYF. The CDR3 DNA reads TGTGCCAGCAGCTGGACTAGCGGGGAGTACGAGCAGTACTTC.